This is a list of T cell receptor beta chains from one sample in a study of molecular identifiers for immune sequencing clone quantification. From the PCR reads, TCRdb called clonotypes with MiXCR, one entry per CDR3 protein. Seen here are about 640,000 distinct CDR3 sequences, 20% observed once, and the top ten hold under 0.95%. The specimen sequenced was naive CD8+ T cells from blood, with Jurkat cell RNA spiked in. The receptors originated from a human donor in good health. Some libraries in this study had Jurkat cell RNA spiked in. CDR3s include the opening cysteine and the closing phenylalanine or tryptophan. Fields, in order: D gene, V gene, J gene, clone size, CDR3 DNA, CDR3 protein. The D gene is left open where the match is weak. Not all rows give a size; the values are once, few, many and, for expanded clones, a class.

>NA|TRBV6-2/TRBV6-3|TRBJ2-7|few
TGTGCCAGCAGTCACGGGGATTACTACGAGCAGTACTTC
CASSHGDYYEQYF
>TRBD2|TRBV7-7|TRBJ2-5|NA
TGTGCCAGCAGCCCGGGACTAGCGGAGGTACAAGAGACCCAGTACTTC
CASSPGLAEVQETQYF
>TRBD1|TRBV4-3|TRBJ2-7|few
TGCGCCAGCAGCCAACAGGACAGGGGAGCCTACGAGCAGTACTTC
CASSQQDRGAYEQYF
>TRBD2|TRBV4-1|TRBJ2-1|NA
TGCGCCAGCGGCCAAGAGGTGGGGGGGAACCTCAAGGATGAGCAGTTCTTC
CASGQEVGGNLKDEQFF
>TRBD1|TRBV4-3|TRBJ1-2|many
TGCGCCAGCAGCCGTAGGCTTACAGGGGAGGATTATGGCTACACCTTC
CASSRRLTGEDYGYTF
>NA|TRBV11-2|TRBJ2-3|many
TGTGCCAGCAGCTTAGATGAACAGGGCACAGATACGCAGTATTTT
CASSLDEQGTDTQYF
>NA|TRBV6-5|TRBJ1-1|NA
TGTGCCAGCGGTTACGTCAGGCAGAACACTGAAGCTTTCTTT
CASGYVRQNTEAFF
>TRBD1|TRBV4-3|TRBJ2-5|many
TGCGCCAGCAGCAAAGCAGGGGGTAGGATCCAAGAGACCCAGTACTTC
CASSKAGGRIQETQYF
>TRBD2|TRBV19|TRBJ2-1|few
TGTGCCAGTACACTAGCGGGAAACGGCAATGAGCAGTTCTTC
CASTLAGNGNEQFF
>TRBD1|TRBV19|TRBJ2-7|few
TGTGCCAGTAGTACGGGACAGAACGAGCAGTACTTC
CASSTGQNEQYF
>NA|TRBV24-1|TRBJ2-1|once
TGTGCCATCAGTGGCGGCAGGGTGAGCAATGAGCAGTTCTTC
CAISGGRVSNEQFF